This T cell receptor (beta chain) was obtained from a study of shared clonotypes between healthy human individuals. Study-wide context: CD4 naive cells filled three plates per donor, CD4 memory three, CD8 naive two and CD8 memory one.

Findings and caveats of the study: Inspection by rarefaction showed sorted-subset sequencing to be incomplete despite large depth. Researchers found naive subsets generally carried larger estimated richness than memory subsets. Among donors, sharing of clonotypes was expected to be affected by sequencing depth.

TCRdb's table, derived via immunoSEQ multiplex PCR, lists solely in-frame clones and lacks some. Of some 500,000 clones listed, roughly 95% are singletons. Germline values: CDR1 SGHAT, CDR2 FQNNGV. The length of the CDR3 is 13 residues. Trimming removed 6 bases from V and 1 base from J, with 9 bases in between. Comments on this clone: Antigen: not known.

The chain recombines TRBV11-2 with TRBJ2-5; D call uncertain. The clonotype originates from a woman under 40 in good health. Sequencing input: naive CD4+ T cells sorted from blood. The subset is: CD45RA+ positively selected. The DNA for the CDR3 is TGTGCCAGCAGGCCGTTGAGCCAAGAGACCCAGTACTTC. This codes for CASRPLSQETQYF.